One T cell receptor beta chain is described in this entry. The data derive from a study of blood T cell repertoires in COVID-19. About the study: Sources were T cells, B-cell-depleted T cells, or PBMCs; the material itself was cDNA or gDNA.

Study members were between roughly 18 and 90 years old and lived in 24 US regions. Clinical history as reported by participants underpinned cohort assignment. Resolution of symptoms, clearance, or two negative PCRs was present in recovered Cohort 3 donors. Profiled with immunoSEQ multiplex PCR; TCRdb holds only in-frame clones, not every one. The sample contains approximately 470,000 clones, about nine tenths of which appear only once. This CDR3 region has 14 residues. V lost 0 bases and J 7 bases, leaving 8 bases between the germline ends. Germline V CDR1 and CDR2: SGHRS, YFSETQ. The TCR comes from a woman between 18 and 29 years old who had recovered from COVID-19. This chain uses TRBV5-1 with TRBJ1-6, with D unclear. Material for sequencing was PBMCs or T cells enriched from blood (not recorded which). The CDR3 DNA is TGCGCCAGCAGCTTGGGAGAACGGAATTCACCCCTCCACTTT. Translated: CASSLGERNSPLHF. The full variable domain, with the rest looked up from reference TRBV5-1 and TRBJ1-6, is KAGVTQTPRYLIKTRGQQVTLSCSPISGHRSVSWYQQTPGQGLQFLFEYFSETQRNKGNFPGRFSGRQFSNSRSEMNVSTLELGDSALYLCASSLGERNSPLHFGNGTRLTVT.